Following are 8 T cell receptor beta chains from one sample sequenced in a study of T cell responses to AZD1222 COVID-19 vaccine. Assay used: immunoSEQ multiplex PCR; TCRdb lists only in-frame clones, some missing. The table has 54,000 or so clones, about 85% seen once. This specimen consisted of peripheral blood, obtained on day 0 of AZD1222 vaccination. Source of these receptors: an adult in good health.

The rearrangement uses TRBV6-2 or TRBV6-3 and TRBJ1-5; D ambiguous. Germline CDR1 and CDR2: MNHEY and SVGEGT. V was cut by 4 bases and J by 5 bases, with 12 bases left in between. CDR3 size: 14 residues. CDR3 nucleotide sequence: TGTGCCAGCAGTTCACTTGGCGGAGATCAGCCCCAGCATTTT. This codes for CASSSLGGDQPQHF.

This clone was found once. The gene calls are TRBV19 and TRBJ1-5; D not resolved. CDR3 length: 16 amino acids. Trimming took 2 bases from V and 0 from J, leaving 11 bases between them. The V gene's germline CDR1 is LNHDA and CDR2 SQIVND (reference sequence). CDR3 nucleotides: TGTGCCAGTAGTATATCATCGGATTTTAGCAATCAGCCCCAGCATTTT. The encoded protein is CASSISSDFSNQPQHF.

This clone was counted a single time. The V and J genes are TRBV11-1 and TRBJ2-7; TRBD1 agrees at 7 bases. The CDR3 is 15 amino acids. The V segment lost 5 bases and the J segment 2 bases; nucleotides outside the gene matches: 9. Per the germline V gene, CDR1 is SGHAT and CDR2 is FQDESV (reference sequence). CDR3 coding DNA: TGTGCCAGCAGCGTCTACAGGGGTCCCACCTACGAGCAGTACTTC. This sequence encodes CASSVYRGPTYEQYF. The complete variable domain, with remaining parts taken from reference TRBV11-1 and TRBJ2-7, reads EAEVAQSPRYKITEKSQAVAFWCDPISGHATLYWYRQILGQGPELLVQFQDESVVDDSQLPKDRFSAERLKGVDSTLKIQPAELGDSAMYLCASSVYRGPTYEQYFGPGTRLTVT.

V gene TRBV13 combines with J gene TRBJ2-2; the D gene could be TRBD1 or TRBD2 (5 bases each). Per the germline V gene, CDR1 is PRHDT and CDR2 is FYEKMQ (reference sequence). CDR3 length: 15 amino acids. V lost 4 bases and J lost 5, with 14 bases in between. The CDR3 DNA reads TGTGCCAGCAGCTCCCTGGGACGCGGGACCGGGGAGCTGTTTTTT. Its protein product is CASSSLGRGTGELFF.

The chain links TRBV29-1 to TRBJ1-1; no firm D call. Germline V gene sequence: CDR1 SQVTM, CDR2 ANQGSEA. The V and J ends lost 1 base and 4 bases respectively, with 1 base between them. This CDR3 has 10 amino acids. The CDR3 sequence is CSVEGTEAFF. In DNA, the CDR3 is TGCAGCGTTGAAGGCACTGAAGCTTTCTTT.

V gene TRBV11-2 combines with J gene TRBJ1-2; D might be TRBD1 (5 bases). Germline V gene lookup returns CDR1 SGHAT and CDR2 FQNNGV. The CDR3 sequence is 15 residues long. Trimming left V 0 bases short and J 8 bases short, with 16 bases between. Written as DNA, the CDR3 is TGTGCCAGCAGCTTAGAAAGGGGCAGCTCAAGCGGCTACACCTTC. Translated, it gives CASSLERGSSSGYTF.

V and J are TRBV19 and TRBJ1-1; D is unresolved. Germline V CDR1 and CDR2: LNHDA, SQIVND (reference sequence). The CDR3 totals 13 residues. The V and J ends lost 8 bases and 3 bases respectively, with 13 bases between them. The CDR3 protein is CASGLQDYTEAFF. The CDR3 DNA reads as TGTGCCAGTGGGCTCCAGGATTACACTGAAGCTTTCTTT.

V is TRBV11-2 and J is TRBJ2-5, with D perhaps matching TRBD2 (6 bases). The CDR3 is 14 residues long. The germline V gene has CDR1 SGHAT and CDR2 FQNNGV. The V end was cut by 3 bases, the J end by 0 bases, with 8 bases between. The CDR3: CASSFSGYQETQYF. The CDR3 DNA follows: TGTGCCAGCAGCTTTAGCGGCTACCAAGAGACCCAGTACTTC. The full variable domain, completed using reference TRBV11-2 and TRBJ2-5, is EAGVAQSPRYKIIEKRQSVAFWCNPISGHATLYWYQQILGQGPKLLIQFQNNGVVDDSQLPKDRFSAERLKGVDSTLKIQPAKLEDSAVYLCASSFSGYQETQYFGPGTRLLVL.